A selection of T cell receptor beta chains follows, all from one sample in a study of cytomegalovirus exposure and HLA in healthy donors. The protocol was immunoSEQ multiplex PCR, while the TCRdb copy is restricted to in-frame clones and leaves out a portion. The table lists about 150,000 clones, 90% to 95% of them singletons. The specimen sequenced was PBMCs. The receptors come from a man younger than 35 in good health and CMV-seronegative. CDR3s include the opening cysteine and the closing phenylalanine or tryptophan. D genes are given only for firm matches. Size is stated for part of the rows, as once, few or many counts, or as a class when the clone is expanded.

d_gene	abundance	v_gene	j_gene	CDR3aa	CDR3nt
TRBD2	NA	TRBV9	TRBJ2-3	CASSALGTSGTDTQYF	TGTGCCAGCAGCGCACTCGGGACTAGCGGCACAGATACGCAGTATTTT
TRBD2	NA	TRBV5-1	TRBJ2-1	CASSSRTSGSNEQFF	TGCGCCAGCAGTTCAAGGACTAGCGGGAGCAATGAGCAGTTCTTC
NA	NA	TRBV30	TRBJ1-1	CAWSRGNTAEAFF	TGTGCCTGGAGTCGCGGGAATACGGCTGAAGCTTTCTTT
NA	NA	TRBV28	TRBJ2-5	CASSLLAEVQETQYF	TGTGCCAGCAGTTTATTAGCGGAAGTACAAGAGACCCAGTACTTC
TRBD2	once	TRBV7-9	TRBJ2-1	CASSSSGMNYNEQFF	TGTGCCAGCAGCTCTAGCGGGATGAACTACAATGAGCAGTTCTTC
TRBD1	NA	TRBV6-4	TRBJ1-1	CASSPTGGKNTEAFF	TGTGCCAGCAGCCCGACAGGGGGGAAGAACACTGAAGCTTTCTTT
TRBD1	NA	TRBV11-2	TRBJ2-7	CASSYWTGGREQYF	TGTGCCAGCAGCTACTGGACAGGGGGAAGGGAGCAGTACTTC
NA	once	TRBV9	TRBJ2-1	CASSPLLANNEQFF	TGTGCCAGCAGCCCCTTGCTGGCCAACAATGAGCAGTTCTTC
TRBD1	NA	TRBV11-1	TRBJ2-5	CASSTRQGMETQYF	TGTGCCAGCAGCACCCGACAGGGGATGGAGACCCAGTACTTC
TRBD1	NA	TRBV5-1	TRBJ1-6	CASSSTTGGNSPLHF	TGCGCCAGCAGCTCAACGACAGGGGGTAATTCACCCCTCCACTTT
TRBD1	NA	TRBV7-9	TRBJ1-1	CASTFFRSGTGVTEAFF	TGTGCCAGCACCTTTTTCCGTTCCGGGACAGGGGTTACTGAAGCTTTCTTT
TRBD2	NA	TRBV7-6	TRBJ2-3	CASSYRLAGPRPTDTQYF	TGTGCCAGCAGCTACCGACTAGCGGGCCCGCGGCCCACAGATACGCAGTATTTT
TRBD1	NA	TRBV6-5	TRBJ2-7	CASSFYRGEQYF	TGTGCCAGCAGTTTCTACAGGGGCGAGCAGTACTTC
TRBD2	NA	TRBV5-4	TRBJ2-1	CASSLWTSEYNEQFF	TGTGCCAGCAGCTTGTGGACTAGCGAATACAATGAGCAGTTCTTC
TRBD1	NA	TRBV12-5	TRBJ2-2	CASGLVRTPGTGELTGELFF	TGTGCTAGTGGTTTGGTACGTACCCCCGGGACAGGAGAACTCACCGGGGAGCTGTTTTTT
NA	NA	TRBV2	TRBJ1-1	CASSQDGNTEAFF	TGTGCCAGCAGTCAAGACGGGAACACTGAAGCTTTCTTT
TRBD2	NA	TRBV4-2	TRBJ2-3	CASSQWTSGGWTDTQYF	TGTGCCAGCAGCCAATGGACTAGCGGGGGATGGACAGATACGCAGTATTTT
TRBD2	NA	TRBV19	TRBJ2-1	CATGGGASYNEQFF	TGTGCCACCGGCGGGGGGGCTTCCTACAATGAGCAGTTCTTC
TRBD1	NA	TRBV6-1	TRBJ1-6	CASRTSTGGNSPLHF	TGTGCCAGCAGAACGTCGACAGGGGGAAATTCACCCCTCCACTTT
NA	NA	TRBV5-4	TRBJ2-5	CASSLRGETQYF	TGTGCCAGCAGCTTGCGCGGAGAGACCCAGTACTTC
TRBD2	NA	TRBV5-1	TRBJ2-1	CASSLASSGSKQFF	TGCGCCAGCAGCTTGGCTAGTAGCGGGAGTAAGCAGTTCTTC
NA	NA	TRBV11-3	TRBJ1-1	CASSSRGNTEAFF	TGTGCCAGCAGCTCCAGGGGGAACACTGAAGCTTTCTTT
NA	NA	TRBV30	TRBJ1-6	CAWSDSWHLHF	TGTGCCTGGAGTGATAGCTGGCACCTCCACTTT
NA	NA	TRBV5-1	TRBJ2-5	CASSLRDSPQTQYF	TGCGCCAGCAGCTTACGGGACTCCCCCCAGACCCAGTACTTC
NA	NA	TRBV7-9	TRBJ2-2	CASSPTQGLGYTGELFF	TGTGCCAGCAGCCCTACACAGGGTCTAGGGTACACCGGGGAGCTGTTTTTT
TRBD2	NA	TRBV9	TRBJ2-1	CASSVEAWTSGGGEQFF	TGTGCCAGCAGCGTCGAGGCATGGACTAGCGGGGGAGGTGAGCAGTTCTTC
TRBD1	once	TRBV11-1	TRBJ2-7	CASSFWDREYEQYF	TGTGCCAGCAGCTTTTGGGACAGGGAGTACGAGCAGTACTTC
NA	NA	TRBV4-1	TRBJ1-1	CASSPDRVLNTEAFF	TGCGCCAGCAGCCCAGACCGGGTTTTGAACACTGAAGCTTTCTTT
TRBD2	NA	TRBV10-2	TRBJ2-5	CASSESLAGGYQETQYF	TGCGCCAGCAGTGAGTCATTAGCGGGGGGATACCAAGAGACCCAGTACTTC